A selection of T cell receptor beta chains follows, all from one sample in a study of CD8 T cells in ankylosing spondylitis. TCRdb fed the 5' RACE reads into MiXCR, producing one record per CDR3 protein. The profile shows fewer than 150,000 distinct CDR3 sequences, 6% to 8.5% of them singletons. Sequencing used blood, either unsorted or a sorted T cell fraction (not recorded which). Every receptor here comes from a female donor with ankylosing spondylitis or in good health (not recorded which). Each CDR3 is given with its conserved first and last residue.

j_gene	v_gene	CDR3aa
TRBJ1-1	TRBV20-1	CSAKAPLGTEAFF
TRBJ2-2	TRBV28	CASSSAGNTGELFF
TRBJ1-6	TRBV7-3	CASSLGQTNSPLHF
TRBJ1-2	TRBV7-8	CASSLGPPGGVLYGYTF
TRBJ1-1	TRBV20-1	CSAPAGGEVRTEAFF
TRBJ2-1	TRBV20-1	CSVKRAGHNEQFF
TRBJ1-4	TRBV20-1	CSAVLDRTNEKLFF
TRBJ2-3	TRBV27	CASSLSSALGTDTQYF
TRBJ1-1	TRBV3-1	CASSQAGTYPEAFF
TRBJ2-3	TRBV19	CASSYQGPDTQYF
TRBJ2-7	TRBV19	CASSWQRSNVYEQYF
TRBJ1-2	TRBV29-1	CSVEDTLRANYGYTF
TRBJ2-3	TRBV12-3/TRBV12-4	CASSVTSGGPEDTQYF
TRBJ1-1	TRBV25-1	CASRDPKGTEAFF
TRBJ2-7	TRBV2	CASSEVDRGSYEQYF
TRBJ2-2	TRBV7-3	CASSYYLGLETGELFF
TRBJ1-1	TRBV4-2	CASSQEEGRGNTEAFF
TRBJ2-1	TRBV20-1	CSARRQGSINEQFF
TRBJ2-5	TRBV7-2	CASSSNHRYQETQYF
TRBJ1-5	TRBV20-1	CSAWGGNQPQHF
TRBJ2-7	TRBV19	CASSTAGTGVHEQYF
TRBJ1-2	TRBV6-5	CASSSWDGYGYTF
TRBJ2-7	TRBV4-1	CASSTRTAYEQYF
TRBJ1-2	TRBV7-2	CASSSPTGVGYTF
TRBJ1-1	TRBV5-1	CASSRTGERGTEAFF
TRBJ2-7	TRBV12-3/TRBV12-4	CASSLDRGASYEQYF
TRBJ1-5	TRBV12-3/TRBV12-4	CASTEGRSSNQPQHF
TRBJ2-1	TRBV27	CASSFSAGMAYNEQFF
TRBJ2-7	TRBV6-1	CASNLAGGPQEQYF
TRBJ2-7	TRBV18	CASSTRQGADYEQYF
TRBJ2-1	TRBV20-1	CSAREELSSYNEQFF
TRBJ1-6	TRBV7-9	CASSRAGNNSPLHF
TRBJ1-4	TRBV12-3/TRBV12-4	CASSEDGVNEKLFF
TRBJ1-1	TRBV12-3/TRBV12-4	CASSLNLAGSGTEAFF
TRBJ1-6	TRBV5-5	CASSLAGRTSSYNSPLHF
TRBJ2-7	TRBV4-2	CASSQDVGGQGNF
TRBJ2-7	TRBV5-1	CASSLGGTPTYEQYF
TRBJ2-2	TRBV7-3	CASSPARNPGPGELFF
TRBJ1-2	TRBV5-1	CASSHDRAYGYTF
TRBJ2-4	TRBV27	CASPGQLTVAKNIQYF
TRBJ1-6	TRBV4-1	CASSQDRAPGSYNSPLHF
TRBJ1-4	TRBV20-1	CSARDLPGRATNEKLFF
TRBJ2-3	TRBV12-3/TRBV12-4	CASSTGQGGSEDTQYF